This T cell receptor beta chain appears in the sequencing data of a study of T cell responses to AZD1222 COVID-19 vaccine. This clone was seen only a few times. Its antigen remains unknown. General study points: Recipients of AZD1222 seropositive at baseline numbered only five or six. Donors were chiefly white British, with a greater number of females, and clonal diversity was perhaps underestimated. The reported proportion of spike-specific TCRs targeting unmutated variant regions was nearly half.

Produced via immunoSEQ multiplex PCR; TCRdb's table is partial and in-frame only. The repertoire holds more than 75,000 clones, with 75% to 90% as singletons. V lost 6 bases to trimming and J lost 8 bases, with 19 bases between them. This CDR3 is 14 amino acids long. Looked up from germline, CDR1 is ENHRY and CDR2 is SYGVKD. The chain joins TRBV10-3 to TRBJ2-5; tentative D call: TRBD1 (6 bases). Sequences were derived from peripheral blood, sampled on day 0 of AZD1222 vaccination. The TCR originated in an adult in good health. CDR3 loop: CAISHRDKGETQYF. CDR3 bases: TGTGCCATCAGCCACCGGGACAAGGGAGAAACCCAGTACTTC.